The rows below give T cell receptor beta chains drawn from one sample of a study of shared clonotypes between healthy human individuals. Using immunoSEQ multiplex PCR, the repertoire was profiled, and TCRdb retains in-frame clones only, with some absent. The data hold roughly 2,500,000 clones, with over 85% observed a single time. Specimen: naive CD4+ T cells from PBMCs. The source is a man aged 18-30 years in good health. Some clones in this sample may be carry-over from other donors' samples. The CDR3 runs from the conserved cysteine through the conserved F or W. A D gene is named only where the DNA matches it firmly. Expanded clones are given a class, and other clones once, few, many or no size at all.

j_call,d_call,v_call,clone_size,cdr3_aa,cdr3_nt
TRBJ2-7,-,TRBV6-1,-,CASSAVGASYEQYF,TGTGCCAGCAGTGCCGTGGGGGCTTCCTACGAGCAGTACTTC
TRBJ1-2,-,TRBV27,-,CASSLTGRGYGYTF,TGTGCCAGCAGTTTAACTGGGCGCGGGTATGGCTACACCTTC
TRBJ2-5,-,TRBV6-6,-,CASGNADETQYF,TGTGCCAGCGGGAATGCAGATGAGACCCAGTACTTC
TRBJ2-3,-,TRBV7-3,-,CASSQSGGWGDTQYF,TGTGCCAGCAGCCAGAGCGGCGGGTGGGGAGATACGCAGTATTTT
TRBJ2-2,TRBD2,TRBV4-1,once,CASSRNRLAGGRTGELFF,TGCGCCAGCAGCCGAAATCGACTAGCGGGGGGTCGGACCGGGGAGCTGTTTTTT
TRBJ2-1,TRBD1,TRBV5-1,-,CASSFGQGAHNEQFF,TGCGCCAGCAGCTTTGGACAGGGGGCGCATAATGAGCAGTTCTTC
TRBJ2-2,TRBD2,TRBV5-1,-,CASHFPDGGRATGELFF,TGCGCCAGCCACTTCCCCGACGGCGGGAGGGCCACCGGGGAGCTGTTTTTT
TRBJ1-4,-,TRBV4-1,-,CASSITAGSREKLFF,TGCGCCAGCAGTATAACGGCAGGCTCTAGGGAAAAACTGTTTTTT
TRBJ1-2,TRBD1,TRBV9,-,CASSRVGTAILTF,TGTGCCAGCAGCCGGGTTGGGACAGCTATTCTCACCTTC
TRBJ1-5,TRBD1,TRBV19,few,CATRGGGRLNQPQHF,TGTGCCACGAGGGGAGGGGGCCGACTCAATCAGCCCCAGCATTTT
TRBJ2-7,TRBD2,TRBV7-9,once,CASSLAARGEYEQYF,TGTGCCAGCAGCTTAGCGGCGCGGGGGGAATACGAGCAGTACTTC
TRBJ2-3,-,TRBV7-9,once,CASSRQLTDTQYF,TGTGCCAGCAGCCGACAGCTCACAGATACGCAGTATTTT
TRBJ1-4,-,TRBV5-1,-,CASSRDWGGEEKLFF,TGCGCCAGCAGTCGGGACTGGGGAGGGGAAGAAAAACTGTTTTTT
TRBJ1-5,-,TRBV19,-,CASSIANNGPQHF,TGTGCCAGTAGTATAGCAAACAATGGGCCCCAGCATTTT
TRBJ2-2,-,TRBV7-3,once,CASSLEQMNTGELFF,TGTGCCAGCAGCTTAGAACAAATGAACACCGGGGAGCTGTTTTTT
TRBJ1-4,-,TRBV9,-,CASSVGRTENEKLFF,TGTGCCAGCAGCGTAGGTCGGACAGAGAATGAAAAACTGTTTTTT
TRBJ2-5,-,TRBV18,-,CASSGQETQYF,TGTGCCAGCTCCGGCCAAGAGACCCAGTACTTC
TRBJ2-5,TRBD1,TRBV7-6,-,CASSLAFYRGRETQYF,TGTGCCAGCAGCTTAGCATTCTACAGGGGCAGGGAGACCCAGTACTTC
TRBJ2-2,-,TRBV5-1,-,CASSLGTSTYTGELFF,TGCGCCAGCAGCTTGGGGACCTCAACCTACACCGGGGAGCTGTTTTTT
TRBJ2-1,TRBD1,TRBV14,-,CASSRGGQGGDEQFF,TGTGCCAGCAGCCGAGGGGGACAGGGGGGCGATGAGCAGTTCTTC
TRBJ2-7,TRBD1,TRBV28,-,CASTNSGTASYEQYF,TGTGCCAGTACTAATTCCGGGACAGCGTCCTACGAGCAGTACTTC
TRBJ2-1,TRBD1,TRBV29-1,-,CSVVGDRMYNEQFF,TGCAGCGTTGTAGGGGACAGGATGTACAATGAGCAGTTCTTC
TRBJ1-6,-,TRBV30,-,CAWSVEARRISPLHF,TGTGCCTGGAGTGTGGAGGCCCGGAGGATTTCACCCCTCCACTTT
TRBJ2-2,TRBD2,TRBV7-9,-,CASSFPGLGTGELFF,TGTGCCAGCAGCTTTCCGGGACTAGGGACCGGGGAGCTGTTTTTT
TRBJ1-1,TRBD1,TRBV9,-,CASSVVWDRNSRTEAFF,TGTGCCAGCAGCGTAGTATGGGACAGGAATTCGAGGACTGAAGCTTTCTTT
TRBJ2-1,-,TRBV30,-,CAWSVRGTDEQFF,TGTGCCTGGAGTGTCCGCGGGACGGATGAGCAGTTCTTC
TRBJ2-2,-,TRBV5-4,-,CASSYRESFRELFF,TGTGCCAGCAGCTACAGGGAGAGTTTCAGGGAGCTGTTTTTT
TRBJ2-1,-,TRBV30,-,CAWRANSYNEQFF,TGTGCCTGGCGAGCGAACTCCTACAATGAGCAGTTCTTC
TRBJ1-2,-,TRBV28,once,CASSPGTANYGYTF,TGTGCCAGCAGTCCAGGGACCGCGAACTATGGCTACACCTTC
TRBJ2-4,-,TRBV25-1,once,CASQRGKRAKNIQYF,TGTGCCAGCCAACGCGGGAAACGGGCCAAAAACATTCAGTACTTC
TRBJ2-1,-,TRBV10-3,-,CAISVSGFSYNEQFF,TGTGCCATCAGTGTTTCCGGCTTCTCCTACAATGAGCAGTTCTTC
TRBJ2-1,-,TRBV2,once,CASSKVGGNEQFF,TGTGCCAGCAGTAAGGTCGGCGGCAATGAGCAGTTCTTC
TRBJ2-5,TRBD2,TRBV5-4,-,CASSFTSGRAGETQYF,TGTGCCAGCAGCTTTACTAGCGGGAGGGCCGGGGAGACCCAGTACTTC
TRBJ1-1,-,TRBV6-5,-,CASSYVRALNTEAFF,TGTGCCAGCAGTTACGTCCGGGCCCTAAACACTGAAGCTTTCTTT
TRBJ1-1,-,TRBV6-6,-,CASSPDGYTEAFF,TGTGCCAGCAGTCCGGACGGGTACACTGAAGCTTTCTTT
TRBJ1-4,TRBD1,TRBV19,-,CASSILGTGPEKLFF,TGTGCCAGTAGTATACTGGGGACAGGCCCCGAAAAACTGTTTTTT
TRBJ1-5,TRBD1,TRBV5-5,-,CASSIDRDQPQHF,TGTGCCAGCAGCATTGACAGGGATCAGCCCCAGCATTTT
TRBJ1-1,-,TRBV5-6,-,CASSLQGVKNTEAFF,TGTGCCAGCAGCTTACAGGGAGTGAAGAACACTGAAGCTTTCTTT
TRBJ2-2,TRBD2,TRBV27,-,CASSLELAGNTGELFF,TGTGCCAGCAGTTTAGAGCTAGCGGGCAACACCGGGGAGCTGTTTTTT
TRBJ1-1,-,TRBV19,-,CASSISREGTEAFF,TGTGCCAGTAGTATTTCCAGGGAGGGCACTGAAGCTTTCTTT
TRBJ2-7,-,TRBV4-2,-,CASSQGSSYEQYF,TGTGCCAGCAGCCAAGGAAGTTCCTACGAGCAGTACTTC
TRBJ1-6,-,TRBV28,-,CASSLDPGLGSVLHF,TGTGCCAGCAGCCTCGATCCAGGGTTAGGGAGCGTCCTCCACTTT
TRBJ1-1,-,TRBV6-5,-,CASSYEGGAPVGAFF,TGTGCCAGCAGTTACGAGGGCGGGGCCCCTGTGGGGGCTTTCTTT
TRBJ2-7,TRBD2,TRBV6-5,once,CASRAGLVSEQYF,TGTGCCAGCAGGGCGGGACTAGTCTCCGAGCAGTACTTC
TRBJ2-7,-,TRBV13,-,CASSLGTSTFKQYF,TGTGCCAGCAGCTTAGGGACTAGTACCTTCAAGCAGTACTTC
TRBJ2-7,TRBD1,TRBV15,-,CATAGQGSYEQYF,TGTGCCACTGCCGGACAGGGGTCCTACGAGCAGTACTTC
TRBJ2-5,TRBD2,TRBV2,-,CASSPDRGGTQYF,TGTGCCAGCAGCCCGGACCGGGGGGGGACCCAGTACTTC
TRBJ2-5,-,TRBV30,-,CAWIGRQETQYF,TGTGCCTGGATTGGCAGACAAGAGACCCAGTACTTC
TRBJ2-1,-,TRBV30,-,CAWSVRGLDEQFF,TGTGCCTGGAGTGTACGGGGCCTCGATGAGCAGTTCTTC
TRBJ2-1,-,TRBV5-1,-,CASSPSPFRGGYNEQFF,TGCGCCAGCAGCCCCTCCCCCTTTAGAGGGGGTTACAATGAGCAGTTCTTC
TRBJ2-1,-,TRBV14,-,CASSQEVGTRGLGQFF,TGTGCCAGCAGCCAAGAAGTCGGGACTAGGGGGCTGGGGCAGTTCTTC
TRBJ2-4,-,TRBV12-2,once,CASRLVAGDRATKNIQYF,TGTGCAAGTCGCTTAGTTGCCGGGGACAGGGCGACCAAAAACATTCAGTACTTC
TRBJ2-7,TRBD1,TRBV30,-,CAWRGTGGYEQYF,TGTGCCTGGAGGGGGACAGGGGGTTACGAGCAGTACTTC
TRBJ1-1,-,TRBV6-1,-,CASSEILNTEAFF,TGTGCCAGCAGTGAAATATTGAACACTGAAGCTTTCTTT
TRBJ2-1,-,TRBV7-6,-,CASSSPIMGGEQFF,TGTGCCAGCAGCTCGCCAATCATGGGGGGTGAGCAGTTCTTC
TRBJ2-1,-,TRBV5-4,-,CASSQTRAAGNEQFF,TGTGCCAGCAGCCAAACCCGGGCCGCGGGTAATGAGCAGTTCTTC
TRBJ1-2,-,TRBV28,-,CATRMGAVSRGYTF,TGTGCCACCAGGATGGGGGCGGTCTCGCGGGGCTACACCTTC
TRBJ2-3,TRBD2,TRBV27,-,CATTPGLASGKRPFTDTQYF,TGTGCCACCACCCCCGGTCTGGCTAGCGGGAAGAGACCATTCACAGATACGCAGTATTTT
TRBJ2-7,TRBD2,TRBV6-5,-,CASSYTSGSYEQYF,TGTGCCAGCAGTTACACTAGCGGTTCCTACGAGCAGTACTTC
TRBJ2-1,TRBD2,TRBV7-2,-,CASSLGTSGFSSYNEQFF,TGTGCCAGCAGCCTAGGGACTAGCGGTTTTAGCTCCTACAATGAGCAGTTCTTC